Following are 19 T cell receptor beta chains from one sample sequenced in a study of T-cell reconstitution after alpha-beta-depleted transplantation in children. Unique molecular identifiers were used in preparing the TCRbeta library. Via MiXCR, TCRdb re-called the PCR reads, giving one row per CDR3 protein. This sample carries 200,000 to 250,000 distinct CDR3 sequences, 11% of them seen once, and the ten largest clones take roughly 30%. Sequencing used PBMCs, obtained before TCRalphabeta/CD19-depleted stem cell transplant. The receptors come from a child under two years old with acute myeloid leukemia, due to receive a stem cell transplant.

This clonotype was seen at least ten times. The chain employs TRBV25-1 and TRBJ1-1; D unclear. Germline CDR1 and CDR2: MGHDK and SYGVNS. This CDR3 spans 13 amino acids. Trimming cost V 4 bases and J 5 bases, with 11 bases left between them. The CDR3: CASSVGLQTEAFF. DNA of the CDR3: TGTGCCAGCAGTGTGGGTTTACAAACTGAAGCTTTCTTT.

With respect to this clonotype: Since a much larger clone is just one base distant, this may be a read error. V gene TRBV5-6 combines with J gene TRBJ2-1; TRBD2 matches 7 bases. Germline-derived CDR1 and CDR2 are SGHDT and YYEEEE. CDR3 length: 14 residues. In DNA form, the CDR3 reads TGTGCCAACAGCTGGGGGGACTACTACAATGAGCAGTTCTTC. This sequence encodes CANSWGDYYNEQFF.

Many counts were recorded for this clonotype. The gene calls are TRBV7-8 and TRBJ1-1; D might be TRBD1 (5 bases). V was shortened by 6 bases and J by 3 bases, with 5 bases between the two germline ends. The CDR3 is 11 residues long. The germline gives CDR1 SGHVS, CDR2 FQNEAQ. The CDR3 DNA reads TGTGCCAGCAGGGGGGACACTGAAGCTTTCTTT. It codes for CASRGDTEAFF.

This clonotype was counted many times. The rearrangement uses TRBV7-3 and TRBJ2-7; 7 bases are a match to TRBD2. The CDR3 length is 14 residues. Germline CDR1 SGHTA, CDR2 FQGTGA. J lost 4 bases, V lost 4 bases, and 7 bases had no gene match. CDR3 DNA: TGTGCCAGCAGCTCCAAGCGGGATATTTACGAGCAGTACTTC. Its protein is CASSSKRDIYEQYF.

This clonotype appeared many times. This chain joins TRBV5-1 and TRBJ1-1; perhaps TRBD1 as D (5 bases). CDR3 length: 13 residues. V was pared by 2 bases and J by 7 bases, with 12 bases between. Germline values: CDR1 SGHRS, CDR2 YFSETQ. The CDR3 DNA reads TGCGCCAGCAGCTTCCCTGACGGGGGTGAAGCTTTCTTT. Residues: CASSFPDGGEAFF.

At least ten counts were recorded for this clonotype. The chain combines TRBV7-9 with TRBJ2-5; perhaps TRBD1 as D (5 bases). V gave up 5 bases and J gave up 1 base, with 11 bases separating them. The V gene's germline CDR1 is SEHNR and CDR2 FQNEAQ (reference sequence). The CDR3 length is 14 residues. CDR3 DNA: TGTGCCAGCAGCGAAGGCACAGGCCAAGAGACCCAGTACTTC. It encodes CASSEGTGQETQYF.

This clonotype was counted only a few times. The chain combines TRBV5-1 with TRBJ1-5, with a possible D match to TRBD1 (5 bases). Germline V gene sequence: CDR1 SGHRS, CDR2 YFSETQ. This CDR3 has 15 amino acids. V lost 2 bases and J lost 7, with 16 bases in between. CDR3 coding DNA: TGCGCCAGCAGCTTATACCCAGGGAGTGGGCAGCCCCAGCATTTT. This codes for CASSLYPGSGQPQHF.

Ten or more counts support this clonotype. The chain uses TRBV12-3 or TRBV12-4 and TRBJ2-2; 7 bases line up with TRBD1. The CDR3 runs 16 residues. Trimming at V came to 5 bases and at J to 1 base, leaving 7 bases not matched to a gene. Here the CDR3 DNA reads TGTGCCAGCAGTCTTCGGCCAGGGGGGAACACCGGGGAGCTGTTTTTT. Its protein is CASSLRPGGNTGELFF.

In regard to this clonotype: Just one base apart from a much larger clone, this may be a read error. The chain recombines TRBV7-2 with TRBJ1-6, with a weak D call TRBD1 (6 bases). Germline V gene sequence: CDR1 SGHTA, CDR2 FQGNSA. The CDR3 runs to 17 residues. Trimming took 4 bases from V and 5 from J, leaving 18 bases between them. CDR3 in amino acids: CTSSSYRAIPNNSPLHF. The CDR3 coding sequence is TGTACCAGCAGCTCGTACAGGGCCATCCCAAATAATTCACCCCTCCACTTT.

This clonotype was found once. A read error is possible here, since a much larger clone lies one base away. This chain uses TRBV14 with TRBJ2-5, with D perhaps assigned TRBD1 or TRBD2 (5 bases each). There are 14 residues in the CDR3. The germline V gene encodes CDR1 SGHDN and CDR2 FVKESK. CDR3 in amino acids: CASSRRTPQEAQYF. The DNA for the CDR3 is TGTGCCAGCAGCCGGAGGACACCTCAAGAGGCCCAGTACTTC.

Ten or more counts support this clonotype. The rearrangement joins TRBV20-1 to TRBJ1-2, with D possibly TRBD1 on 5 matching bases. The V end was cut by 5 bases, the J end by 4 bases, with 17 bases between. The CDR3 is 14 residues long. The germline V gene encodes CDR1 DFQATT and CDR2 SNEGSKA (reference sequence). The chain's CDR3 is CSAPPRGRTYGYTF. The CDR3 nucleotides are TGCAGTGCTCCCCCCCGGGGGAGAACCTATGGCTACACCTTC.

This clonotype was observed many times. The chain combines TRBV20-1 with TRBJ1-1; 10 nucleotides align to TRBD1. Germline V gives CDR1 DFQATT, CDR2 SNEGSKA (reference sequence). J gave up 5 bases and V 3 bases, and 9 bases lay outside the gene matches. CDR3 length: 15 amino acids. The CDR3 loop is CSASSGTGVGTEAFF. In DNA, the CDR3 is TGCAGTGCTAGTTCCGGGACAGGGGTCGGTACTGAAGCTTTCTTT.

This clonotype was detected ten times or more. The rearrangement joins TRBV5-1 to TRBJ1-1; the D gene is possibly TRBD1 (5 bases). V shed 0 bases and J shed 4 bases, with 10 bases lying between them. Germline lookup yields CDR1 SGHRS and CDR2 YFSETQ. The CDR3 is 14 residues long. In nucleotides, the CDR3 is TGCGCCAGCAGCTTGGTCCAGGGAGGCACTGAAGCTTTCTTT. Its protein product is CASSLVQGGTEAFF.

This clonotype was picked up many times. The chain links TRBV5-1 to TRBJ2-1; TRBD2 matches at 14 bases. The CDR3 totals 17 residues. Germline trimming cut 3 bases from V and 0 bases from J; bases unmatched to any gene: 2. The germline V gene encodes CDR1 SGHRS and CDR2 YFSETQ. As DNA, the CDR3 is TGCGCCAGCAGCTCCGGACTAGCGGGAGGCTCCTACAATGAGCAGTTCTTC. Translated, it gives CASSSGLAGGSYNEQFF.

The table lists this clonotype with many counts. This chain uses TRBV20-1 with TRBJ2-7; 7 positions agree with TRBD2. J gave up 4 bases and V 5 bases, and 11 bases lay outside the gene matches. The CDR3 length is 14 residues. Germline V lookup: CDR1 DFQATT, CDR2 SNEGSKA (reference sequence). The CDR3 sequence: CSAQPGGPQYEQYF. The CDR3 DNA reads TGCAGTGCTCAACCGGGGGGACCTCAGTACGAGCAGTACTTC.

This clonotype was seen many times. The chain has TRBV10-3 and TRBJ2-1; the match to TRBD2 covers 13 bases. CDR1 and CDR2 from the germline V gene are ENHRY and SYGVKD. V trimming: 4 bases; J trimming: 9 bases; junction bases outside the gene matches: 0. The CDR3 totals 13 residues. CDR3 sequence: CAISGTSGSEQFF. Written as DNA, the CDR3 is TGTGCCATCAGTGGGACTAGCGGGAGTGAGCAGTTCTTC.

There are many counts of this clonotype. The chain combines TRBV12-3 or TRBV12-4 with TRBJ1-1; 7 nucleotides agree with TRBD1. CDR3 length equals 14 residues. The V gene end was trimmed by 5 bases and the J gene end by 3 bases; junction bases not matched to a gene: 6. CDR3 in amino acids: CASSPTGLDTEAFF. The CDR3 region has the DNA TGTGCCAGCAGTCCGACAGGGTTGGACACTGAAGCTTTCTTT.

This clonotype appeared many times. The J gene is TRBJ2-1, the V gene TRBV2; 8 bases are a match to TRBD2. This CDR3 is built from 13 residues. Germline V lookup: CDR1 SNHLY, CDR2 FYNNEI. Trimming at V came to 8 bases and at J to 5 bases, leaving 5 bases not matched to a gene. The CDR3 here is CASQLAGNNEQFF. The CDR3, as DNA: TGTGCCAGCCAGCTAGCGGGCAACAATGAGCAGTTCTTC.

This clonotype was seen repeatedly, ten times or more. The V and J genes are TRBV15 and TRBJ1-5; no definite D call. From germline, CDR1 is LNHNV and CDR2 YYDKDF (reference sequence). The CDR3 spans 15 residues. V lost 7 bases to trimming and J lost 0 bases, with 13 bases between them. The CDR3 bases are TGTGCCACCACCCCAGGTACGGGTAGCAATCAGCCCCAGCATTTT. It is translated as CATTPGTGSNQPQHF.